Listed below are T cell receptor beta chains from one sample, sequenced in a study of shared clonotypes between healthy human individuals. TCRdb's table, derived via immunoSEQ multiplex PCR, lists solely in-frame clones and lacks some. The data contain roughly 2.6 million clones, over 85% of them seen just once; the ten biggest clones take up roughly 0.14%. The sequenced sample consisted of naive CD4+ T cells sorted from blood. Receptor source: a man aged 18-30 years in good health. The CDR3 runs from the conserved cysteine through the conserved F or W. D genes are given only for firm matches. A clone size is listed for some rows: how often the clone was seen (once, few, many), or a class if it is expanded.

TRBV5-5	NA	once	TRBJ2-1	CASSSLTSSYNEQFF	TGTGCCAGCAGCTCGCTAACTAGCTCCTACAATGAGCAGTTCTTC
TRBV7-7	NA	NA	TRBJ1-1	CASSSGRSMNTEAFF	TGTGCTAGCAGCTCCGGACGTAGCATGAACACTGAAGCTTTCTTT
TRBV5-6	NA	few	TRBJ2-1	CASSLGGGRGTYNEQFF	TGTGCCAGCAGCCTGGGGGGCGGACGAGGGACATACAATGAGCAGTTCTTC
TRBV6-5	NA	NA	TRBJ1-1	CASRRGRGNTEAFF	TGTGCCAGCAGGCGGGGACGGGGGAACACTGAAGCTTTCTTT
TRBV10-3	NA	NA	TRBJ2-3	CAIRPSGRDGSASTDTQYF	TGTGCCATCAGACCCTCTGGGCGGGACGGGTCGGCGAGCACAGATACGCAGTATTTT
TRBV6-4	NA	NA	TRBJ2-6	CASSESPWNVLTF	TGTGCCAGCAGTGAAAGTCCCTGGAACGTCCTGACTTTC
TRBV21-1	NA	NA	TRBJ2-2	CPREDRPNRGRTAGPNTGELFF	TGTCCCCGAGAGGATAGGCCGAACAGGGGGCGGACCGCGGGACCGAACACCGGGGAGCTGTTTTTT
TRBV7-9	NA	NA	TRBJ2-7	CASSLVTYAYEQYF	TGTGCCAGCAGCTTAGTAACCTACGCTTACGAGCAGTACTTC
TRBV7-2	TRBD2	NA	TRBJ2-1	CASSLEVAGGPDEQFF	TGTGCCAGCAGCTTAGAGGTAGCGGGAGGGCCCGATGAGCAGTTCTTC
TRBV7-2	NA	NA	TRBJ2-1	CASSNYFYNEQFF	TGTGCCAGCAGCAACTACTTCTACAATGAGCAGTTCTTC
TRBV25-1	TRBD2	NA	TRBJ2-4	CASSGSGRAKNIQYF	TGTGCCAGCAGCGGTAGCGGGAGGGCCAAAAACATTCAGTACTTC
TRBV6-6	NA	NA	TRBJ1-4	CASSDQTNEKLFF	TGTGCCAGCAGTGATCAGACTAATGAAAAACTGTTTTTT